This paragraph covers one TCR beta chain sequence. In the authors' methods: Amplifying reference gene primers gave estimates of nucleated cell counts. This table comes from immunoSEQ multiplex PCR, and its TCRdb copy is limited to in-frame clones, with some not included. That table furnishes V, J and clone size, whereas the DNA furnished D and trimming. The sample lists 170,000 or so clones, roughly 90% seen once, with 0.5% to 0.55% in the top ten. The record originates from a study of blood T cell repertoires in COVID-19. The sequencing input was peripheral blood. The TCR sequence derives from a man between 50 and 59 years old with acute or convalescent COVID-19.

The CDR3 spells CASSLTGELFF. The CDR3 nucleotides are TGTGCCAGCAGTCTGACCGGGGAGCTGTTTTTT. The chain links TRBV7-9 to TRBJ2-2, with D uncertain. Germline CDR1 reads SEHNR; CDR2 reads FQNEAQ (reference sequence). The CDR3 length is 11 residues. Trimming left V 6 bases short and J 5 bases short, with 4 bases between.